This T cell receptor beta chain came from a study of shared clonotypes between healthy human individuals. In regard to this clone: Its matching antigen is unknown.

Findings and limits, study-wide: Limitation of the genetic and exposure-history diversity represented came from the few donors.

The germline CDR1 and CDR2 sequences are SGHRS and YFSETQ. Deletions cut 0 bases from V and 3 bases from J, with 25 bases between. The CDR3 runs 19 residues. Assay used: immunoSEQ multiplex PCR; TCRdb lists only in-frame clones, some missing. Among approximately 1.5 million clones listed, 95% to 99% were seen once. The sample consisted of naive CD4+ T cells sorted from blood. Described subset: CD45RA+ positively selected. V usage is TRBV5-1 and J usage is TRBJ2-7, with a possible D match to TRBD2 (6 bases). The sequence derives from a man aged 25 to 40 in good health. CDR3 protein: CASSLASPGGAQMNYEQYF. The CDR3 bases are TGCGCCAGCAGCTTGGCGTCGCCCGGGGGTGCCCAAATGAACTACGAGCAGTACTTC.